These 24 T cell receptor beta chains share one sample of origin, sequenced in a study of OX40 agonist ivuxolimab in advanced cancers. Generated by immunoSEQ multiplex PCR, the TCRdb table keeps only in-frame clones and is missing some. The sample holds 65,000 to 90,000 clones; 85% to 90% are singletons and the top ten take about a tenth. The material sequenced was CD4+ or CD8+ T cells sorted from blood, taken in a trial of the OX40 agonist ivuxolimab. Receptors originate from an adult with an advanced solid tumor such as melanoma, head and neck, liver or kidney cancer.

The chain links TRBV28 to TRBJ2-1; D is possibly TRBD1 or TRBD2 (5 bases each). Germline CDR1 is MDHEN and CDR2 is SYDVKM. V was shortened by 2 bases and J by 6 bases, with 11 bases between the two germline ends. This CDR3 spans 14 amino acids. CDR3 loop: CASSLVGVGNEQFF. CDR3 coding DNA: TGTGCCAGCAGTTTAGTGGGGGTAGGCAATGAGCAGTTCTTC.

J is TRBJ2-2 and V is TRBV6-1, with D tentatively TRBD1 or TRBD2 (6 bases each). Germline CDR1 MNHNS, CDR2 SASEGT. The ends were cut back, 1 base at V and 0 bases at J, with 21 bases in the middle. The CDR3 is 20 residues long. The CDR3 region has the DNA TGTGCCAGCAGTGAAGGACTAGGGGGGCCTCTACTTGCGAACACCGGGGAGCTGTTTTTT. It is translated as CASSEGLGGPLLANTGELFF.

The CDR3 reads CASSLAQENTEAFF. CDR3 bases: TGTGCCAGCAGCTTAGCACAGGAGAACACTGAAGCTTTCTTT. The chain recombines TRBV13 with TRBJ1-1; the D gene is possibly TRBD1 (5 bases). The germline V and J ends were trimmed by 1 base and 1 base, with 7 bases remaining between them. Germline-derived CDR1 and CDR2 are PRHDT and FYEKMQ (reference sequence). CDR3 length: 14 residues.

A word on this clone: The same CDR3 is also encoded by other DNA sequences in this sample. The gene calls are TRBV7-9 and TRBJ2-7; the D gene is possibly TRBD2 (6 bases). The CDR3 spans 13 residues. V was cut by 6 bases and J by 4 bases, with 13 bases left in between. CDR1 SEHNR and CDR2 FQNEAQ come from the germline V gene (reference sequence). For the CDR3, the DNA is TGTGCCAGCAGTCCGATGGGGGGATACGAGCAGTACTTC. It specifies CASSPMGGYEQYF.

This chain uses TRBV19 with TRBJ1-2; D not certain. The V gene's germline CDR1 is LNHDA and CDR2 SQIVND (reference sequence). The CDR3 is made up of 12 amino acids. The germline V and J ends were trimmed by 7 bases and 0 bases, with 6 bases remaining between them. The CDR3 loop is CASTDSNYGYTF. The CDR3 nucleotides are TGTGCCAGTACCGATTCTAACTATGGCTACACCTTC.

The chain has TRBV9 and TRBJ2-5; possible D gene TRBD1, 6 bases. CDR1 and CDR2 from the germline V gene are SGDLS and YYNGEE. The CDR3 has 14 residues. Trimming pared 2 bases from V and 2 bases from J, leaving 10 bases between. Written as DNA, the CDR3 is TGTGCCAGCAGCGTTGGACAGATACAAGAGACCCAGTACTTC. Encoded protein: CASSVGQIQETQYF.

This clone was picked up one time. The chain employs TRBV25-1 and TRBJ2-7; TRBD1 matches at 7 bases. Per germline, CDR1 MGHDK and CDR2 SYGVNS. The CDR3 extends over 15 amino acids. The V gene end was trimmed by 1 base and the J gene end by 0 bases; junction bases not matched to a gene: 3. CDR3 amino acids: CASSELYRGSYEQYF. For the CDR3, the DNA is TGTGCCAGCAGTGAATTATACAGGGGCTCCTACGAGCAGTACTTC.

The CDR3 reads CASSVDPRAIGYGYTF. As DNA, the CDR3 is TGTGCCAGCAGCGTAGACCCTCGTGCGATAGGTTATGGCTACACCTTC. The chain combines TRBV9 with TRBJ1-2; D unresolved. V lost 0 bases and J lost 5, with 17 bases in between. The CDR3 is made up of 16 amino acids. Per the germline V gene, CDR1 is SGDLS and CDR2 is YYNGEE.

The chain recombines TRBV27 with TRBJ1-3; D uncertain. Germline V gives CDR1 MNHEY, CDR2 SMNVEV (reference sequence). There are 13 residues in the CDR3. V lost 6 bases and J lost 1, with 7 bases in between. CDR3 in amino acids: CASRQLSGNTIYF. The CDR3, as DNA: TGTGCCAGCAGGCAACTTTCTGGAAACACCATATATTTT.

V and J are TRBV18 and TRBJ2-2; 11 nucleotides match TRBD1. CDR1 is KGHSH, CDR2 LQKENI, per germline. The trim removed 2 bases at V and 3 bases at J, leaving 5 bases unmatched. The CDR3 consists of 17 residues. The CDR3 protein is CASSPKDRGPDTGELFF. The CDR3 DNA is TGTGCCAGCTCACCAAAGGACAGGGGGCCGGACACCGGGGAGCTGTTTTTT.

The CDR3, as DNA: TGTGCCAGCAGCTTAACAGGGGGGAGAGAGACCCAGTACTTC. It encodes CASSLTGGRETQYF. The V and J genes are TRBV5-5 and TRBJ2-5; 8 positions agree with TRBD1. V trimming: 2 bases; J trimming: 4 bases; junction bases outside the gene matches: 4. Germline CDR1 is SGHKS and CDR2 is YYEKEE (reference sequence). The CDR3 sequence is 14 residues long.

Written as DNA, the CDR3 is TGCGCCAGCAGCCGGAGACTAGCGGGAGGGCCCGTGTTGGGCGAGCAGTACTTC. Protein: CASSRRLAGGPVLGEQYF. V gene TRBV5-1 combines with J gene TRBJ2-7; 14 bases map to TRBD2. CDR3 size: 18 residues. The V gene's germline CDR1 is SGHRS and CDR2 YFSETQ. The ends lost 4 bases at V and 6 bases at J; junction bases unmatched: 15.

The CDR3 protein is CASSSLGAGYTF. The CDR3 DNA reads as TGCGCCAGCAGTTCCTTAGGGGCCGGCTACACCTTC. The chain couples TRBV4-1 to TRBJ1-2; possible D gene TRBD1, 5 bases. Germline CDR1 MGHRA, CDR2 YSYEKL. CDR3 length equals 12 residues. Trimming stripped 6 bases from V and 8 bases from J, with 13 bases between.

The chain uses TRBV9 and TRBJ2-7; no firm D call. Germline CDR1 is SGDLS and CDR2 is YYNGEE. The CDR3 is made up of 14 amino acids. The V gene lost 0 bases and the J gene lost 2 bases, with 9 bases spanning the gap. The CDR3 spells CASSVGGSTYEQYF. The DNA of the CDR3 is TGTGCCAGCAGCGTAGGGGGAAGTACCTACGAGCAGTACTTC.

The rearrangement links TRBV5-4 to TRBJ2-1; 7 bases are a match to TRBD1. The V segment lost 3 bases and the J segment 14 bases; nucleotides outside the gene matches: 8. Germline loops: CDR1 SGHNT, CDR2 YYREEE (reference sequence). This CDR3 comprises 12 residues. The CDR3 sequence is CASSSETGHKFF. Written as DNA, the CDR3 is TGTGCCAGCAGCTCGGAGACAGGGCATAAGTTCTTC. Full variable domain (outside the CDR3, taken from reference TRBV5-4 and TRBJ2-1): ETGVTQSPTHLIKTRGQQVTLRCSSQSGHNTVSWYQQALGQGPQFIFQYYREEENGRGNFPPRFSGLQFPNYSSELNVNALELDDSALYLCASSSETGHKFFGPGTRLTVL.

CDR3 sequence (DNA): TGCAGCGTTGATTTCGGGTCCGGGACCTACGAGCAGTACTTC. Its translation is CSVDFGSGTYEQYF. The chain links TRBV29-1 to TRBJ2-7; possible D gene TRBD2, 5 bases. The CDR3 totals 14 residues. V was shortened by 3 bases and J by 2 bases, with 14 bases between the two germline ends. Per germline, CDR1 SQVTM and CDR2 ANQGSEA.

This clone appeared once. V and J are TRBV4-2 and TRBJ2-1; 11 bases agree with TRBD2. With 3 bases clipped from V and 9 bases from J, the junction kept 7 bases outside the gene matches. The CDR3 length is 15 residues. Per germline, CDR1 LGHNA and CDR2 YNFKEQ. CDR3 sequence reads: CASSQTLAGASEQFF. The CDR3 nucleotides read TGTGCCAGCAGCCAGACACTAGCGGGAGCTAGTGAGCAGTTCTTC.

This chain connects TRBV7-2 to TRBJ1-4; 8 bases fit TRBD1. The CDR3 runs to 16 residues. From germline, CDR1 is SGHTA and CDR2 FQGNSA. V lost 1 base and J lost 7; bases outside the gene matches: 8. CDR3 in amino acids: CASSLVPTGATEKLFF. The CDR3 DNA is TGTGCCAGCAGCTTAGTTCCGACAGGGGCAACTGAAAAACTGTTTTTT.

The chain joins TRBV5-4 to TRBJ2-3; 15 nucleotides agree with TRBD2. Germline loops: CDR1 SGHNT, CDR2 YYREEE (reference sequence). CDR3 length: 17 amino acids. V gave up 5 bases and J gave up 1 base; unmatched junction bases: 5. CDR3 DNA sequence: TGTGCCAGCAGTGGGACTAGCGGGAGGTCGGGCACAGATACGCAGTATTTT. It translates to CASSGTSGRSGTDTQYF.

The CDR3 sequence: CAVTGTGVSPLHF. The CDR3 DNA sequence: TGTGCCGTAACCGGGACAGGGGTCTCACCCCTCCACTTT. The J gene is TRBJ1-6, the V gene TRBV30, with TRBD1 identical over 10 bases. The CDR3 covers 13 residues. With 8 bases clipped from V and 10 bases from J, the junction kept 8 bases outside the gene matches. Germline V CDR1 and CDR2: GTSNPN, SVGIG (reference sequence).

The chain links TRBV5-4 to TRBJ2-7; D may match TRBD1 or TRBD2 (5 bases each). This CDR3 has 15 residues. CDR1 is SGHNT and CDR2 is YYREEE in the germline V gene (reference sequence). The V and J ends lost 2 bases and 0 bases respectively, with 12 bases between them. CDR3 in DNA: TGTGCCAGCAGCTTCGGCCCAGGGACCTCCTACGAGCAGTACTTC. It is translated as CASSFGPGTSYEQYF.

CDR3 in amino acids: CASSLGEREQETQYF. DNA of the CDR3: TGTGCCAGCAGCTTGGGGGAGCGAGAACAGGAGACCCAGTACTTC. The V and J genes are TRBV7-9 and TRBJ2-5; D is possibly TRBD1 or TRBD2 (5 bases each). The V and J ends lost 3 bases and 5 bases respectively, with 16 bases between them. The CDR3 is 15 residues long. Germline lookup yields CDR1 SEHNR and CDR2 FQNEAQ (reference sequence).

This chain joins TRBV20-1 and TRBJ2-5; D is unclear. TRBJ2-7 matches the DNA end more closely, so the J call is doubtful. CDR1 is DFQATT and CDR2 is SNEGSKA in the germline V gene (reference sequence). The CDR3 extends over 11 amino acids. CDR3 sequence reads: CSALVTYEQYF. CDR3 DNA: TGCAGTGCTCTTGTGACCTACGAGCAGTACTTC.

DNA for the CDR3: TGCGCCAGCAGTCCGGGTTTCAATGAGCAGTTCTTC. This encodes CASSPGFNEQFF. V gene TRBV4-1 combines with J gene TRBJ2-1; D remains unclear. The V gene's germline CDR1 is MGHRA and CDR2 YSYEKL. The germline V and J ends were trimmed by 6 bases and 6 bases, with 9 bases remaining between them. This CDR3 has 12 residues.